This T cell receptor beta chain was recorded in a study of CD8 T cells in ankylosing spondylitis. The CDR3 loop spans 16 amino acids. The V segment lost 1 base and the J segment 3 bases; nucleotides outside the gene matches: 4. Germline V gives CDR1 LGHNT, CDR2 FRNRAP. TCRdb ran MiXCR on the 5' RACE reads and lists one entry per CDR3 protein. This table holds 50,000 to 65,000 distinct CDR3 sequences, 6% to 7.5% found once. This clonotype was recorded a few times. This receptor was identified in a female donor with ankylosing spondylitis or in good health (not recorded which). The rearrangement joins TRBV12-5 to TRBJ2-1; TRBD2 matches 9 bases. The material sequenced was blood, either unsorted or a sorted T cell fraction (not recorded which). DNA for the CDR3: TGTGCTAGTGGTTTGGCCAAGACTAGCGGCTACAATGAGCAGTTCTTC. This codes for CASGLAKTSGYNEQFF.